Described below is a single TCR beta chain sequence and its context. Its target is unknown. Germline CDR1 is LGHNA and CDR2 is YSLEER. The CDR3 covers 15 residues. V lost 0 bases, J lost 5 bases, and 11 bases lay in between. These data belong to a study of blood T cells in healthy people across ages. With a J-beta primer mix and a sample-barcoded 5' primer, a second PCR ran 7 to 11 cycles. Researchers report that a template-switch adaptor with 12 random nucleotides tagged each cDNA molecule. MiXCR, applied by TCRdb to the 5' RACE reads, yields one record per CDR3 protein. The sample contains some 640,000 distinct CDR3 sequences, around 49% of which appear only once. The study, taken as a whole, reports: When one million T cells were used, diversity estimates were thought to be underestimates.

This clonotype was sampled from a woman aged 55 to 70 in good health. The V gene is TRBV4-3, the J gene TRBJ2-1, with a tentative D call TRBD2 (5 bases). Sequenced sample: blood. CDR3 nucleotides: TGCGCCAGCAGCCAAGATCCTTGGGGAGACAATGAGCAGTTCTTC. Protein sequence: CASSQDPWGDNEQFF.